This T cell receptor beta chain was recovered during a study of graft-versus-host responses after intestinal transplantation. For the study at large: Each recipient received a multivisceral, liver-intestinal, or isolated intestinal graft.

TCRdb's table, derived via immunoSEQ multiplex PCR, lists solely in-frame clones and lacks some. The repertoire holds about 130,000 clones, with about 92% as singletons. The ends were cut back, 3 bases at V and 4 bases at J, with 8 bases in the middle. Per germline, CDR1 SGDLS and CDR2 YYNGEE. The CDR3 is 13 amino acids. Whole-study results and caveats: Recipient bone marrow held GvH clones, some seen earlier in ileum or blood.

In its sample, this clone was seen once. The antigen is unknown. The chain joins TRBV9 to TRBJ2-1, with D perhaps TRBD1 (5 bases). Sequencing was performed on unstimulated CD4+ T cells sorted from spleen or lymph node cells, taken before intestinal transplant. The source of this sequence is a human donor who received an intestinal transplant. The CDR3 bases are TGTGCCAGCAGCGCACAGGAGTACAATGAGCAGTTCTTC. Residues: CASSAQEYNEQFF. The variable domain in full, with the rest retrieved from reference TRBV9 and TRBJ2-1, is DSGVTQTPKHLITATGQRVTLRCSPRSGDLSVYWYQQSLDQGLQFLIQYYNGEERAKGNILERFSAQQFPDLHSELNLSSLELGDSALYFCASSAQEYNEQFFGPGTRLTVL.